This TCR beta chain was obtained from a study of blood T cell repertoires in COVID-19. The CDR3 loop spans 13 amino acids. The V end was cut by 1 base, the J end by 4 bases, with 8 bases between. Sequencing was performed with immunoSEQ multiplex PCR; in TCRdb, only in-frame clones are kept and a portion is missing. Here the sample spans nearly 200,000 clones, roughly four fifths being singletons. Sequencing was carried out using peripheral blood. V is TRBV5-3 and J is TRBJ1-1; D gene uncertain. TRBV5-3 is recorded as an ORF, its role being uncertain. The TCR was taken from a human donor with acute or convalescent COVID-19. The donor label of this sample is uncertain. The CDR3 here is CARSLRGPTEAFF. CDR3 coding DNA: TGTGCCAGAAGCTTGAGAGGGCCCACTGAAGCTTTCTTT.